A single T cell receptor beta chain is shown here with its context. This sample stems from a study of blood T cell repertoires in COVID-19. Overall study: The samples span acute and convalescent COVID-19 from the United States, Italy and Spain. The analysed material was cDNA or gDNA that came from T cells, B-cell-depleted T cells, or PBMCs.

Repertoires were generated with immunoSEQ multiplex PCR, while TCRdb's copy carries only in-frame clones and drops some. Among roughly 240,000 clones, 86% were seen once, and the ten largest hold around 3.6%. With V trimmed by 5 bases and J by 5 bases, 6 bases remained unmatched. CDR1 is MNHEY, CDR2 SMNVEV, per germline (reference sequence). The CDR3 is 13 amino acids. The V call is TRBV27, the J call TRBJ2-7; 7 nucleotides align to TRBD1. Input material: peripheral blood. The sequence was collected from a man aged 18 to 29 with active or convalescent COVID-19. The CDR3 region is CASSTIQGNEQYF. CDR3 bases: TGTGCCAGCAGTACTATACAGGGGAACGAGCAGTACTTC.